The rows below give T cell receptor beta chains drawn from one sample of a study of blood T cells in healthy people across ages. TCRdb reprocessed the 5' RACE reads via MiXCR and lists one record per CDR3 protein. The sample holds roughly 1.7 million distinct CDR3 sequences, about 32% seen once. The sequenced sample was blood. The receptors stem from a woman aged 25 to 45 in good health. The conserved cysteine and the conserved F or W are not part of the CDR3 here.

cdr3_aa j_call v_call
AISESMGRTTGELF TRBJ2-2 TRBV10-3
ASSWGQRLF TRBJ1-4 TRBV6-6
SAGGRLCGEQY TRBJ2-7 TRBV20-1
ASRPGTSGRHHYEQY TRBJ2-7 TRBV28
ASSQVSGSLSYEQY TRBJ2-7 TRBV4-1
ASSPSQGELYTGELF TRBJ2-2 TRBV18
SAGGTAFNYGYT TRBJ1-2 TRBV20-1
ASSLESSGETQY TRBJ2-5 TRBV7-7
ASSKQQNTDTQY TRBJ2-3 TRBV10-2
SARLGPAGDLLGNEQF TRBJ2-1 TRBV20-1
ASSQRGGQRNYGYT TRBJ1-2 TRBV3-1
ASSLSPGHYEQY TRBJ2-7 TRBV28